This T cell receptor (beta chain) emerged from a study of beta chain features in type 1 diabetes (dated by TCRdb to between 2017 and 2018). With regard to the full study: Mean age, gender distribution, total cell number and subset yield were not different between patients and healthy donors. A total of 90 million to 130 million sorted cells were examined across all samples, and a strong correlation was observed between cell number per subset and RNA yield. The study compared TCRB repertoires of sorted circulating CD4+ T cell subsets between recently diagnosed type 1 diabetes patients and matched healthy donors. Whereas all 30 or so donors provided naive and central memory subsets, regulatory and stem cell-like memory subsets were isolated from just 8 patients and roughly 8 healthy donors.

The entire amount of isolated RNA was reverse transcribed using the High Capacity cDNA Reverse Transcription Kit, so the sequenced TCRB transcripts were expressed ones. Deep immunoSEQ sequencing was applied to naive, central memory and regulatory T cell samples, giving an average of roughly 3.5 million total reads per sample. Sorted cells were lysed in RLT buffer, and RNA was extracted using DNase-treated RNeasy Micro or Mini kits according to cell number. Each cell subset was processed separately to prevent cross-contamination, with patient and healthy donor samples processed together. The immunoSEQ multiplex PCR was used to amplify TCRB sequences from cDNA, generating 87-bp fragments that spanned the CDR3 region. Sequencing of the amplicons was done on the Illumina HiSeq platform. As for the original processing: PCR bias was corrected computationally using synthetic template baselines, and reads within Hamming distance 2 were collapsed, with unmergeable singletons discarded. Reads were aligned against IMGT so that V, D and J genes, CDR3 length and insertions or deletions at six rearrangement sites could be assigned. Within each subset, clonotype counts were normalized to sorted cell number, after which true diversity and Gini coefficients were computed with the tcR R package. The overlap coefficient, calculated on TCRB nucleotide sequences, was used to quantify repertoire sharing. Entries here come from immuneACCESS through TCRdb and include only in-frame sequences with V and J called. Some clones fail to appear in such tables; in the studies checked, an unresolved V gene covers under half of the shortfall, and the cause of the remainder is unknown. The D gene and trimming were derived from the DNA, and the V and J assignments and clone size from that table. In this sample the table shows 140,000 to 150,000 clones, roughly an eighth of which occur a single time. The ten biggest clones cover approximately 1.3% of the sample.

A few counts support this clone. It lacks a known antigen. The record has no base qualities; no much larger clone is one base away. The germline V gene sets CDR1 to SGHTA and CDR2 to FQGNSA. V is clipped by 6 bases and J by 8 bases, and the sequence between their germline boundaries is 16 bases long. From the cysteine up to the phenylalanine, the CDR3 has a length of 14 residues. This entry keeps only the CDR3 DNA: 42 bases, framed from base 1. What the study reported, not specific to this receptor: Only small numbers of individuals were included in the HLA sub-analyses, which left unresolved whether HLA type had any influence on TCRB rearrangement. PCR might favor shorter templates, but patient and control samples were amplified and corrected together, so any skew would affect both groups equally. Because cDNA was sequenced instead of genomic DNA, activated cells with high expression could be over-represented, although the groups did not differ in activation or CD3 levels. At VDJ recombination sites, type 1 diabetes patients had fewer insertions and more deleted nucleotides, which implies abnormalities in thymic rearrangement. Naive, central memory and regulatory TCRB repertoires appeared to be more alike among patients than among healthy donors. A moderate but significant shortening of TCRB CDR3 length was observed in type 1 diabetes patients in all four CD4+ subsets.

Each donor gave one peripheral blood draw, roughly 120 mL on average, collected into heparinised tubes. Naive, central memory, regulatory and stem cell-like memory CD4+ T cells were sorted on a BD FACSAria II using a panel including CD45RO, CCR7, CD25, CD127, CD95 and CD27. Every sorted population had a purity above 98%. PBMCs were isolated right away by Lymphoprep density gradient centrifugation and were stained directly, without culture. To minimize batch effects, samples were stained and sorted in pairs, one healthy donor with one patient per experiment. The specimen was central memory CD4+ T cells from blood. The TCR originated in a man between 18 and 29 years old with type 1 diabetes. The rearrangement combines TRBV7-2 with TRBJ1-4; no D gene can be assigned with confidence. The nucleotide sequence reads as follows: TGTGCCAGCAGTCCGCTTGATTTAGGGGAAAAACTGTTTTTT. Protein translation: CASSPLDLGEKLFF.